One and the same sample provided the 19 T cell receptor beta chains below, sequenced in a study of beta chain features in type 1 diabetes (dated by TCRdb to 2016 to 2019). The study at large found these results: A moderate but significant shortening of TCRB CDR3 length was observed in type 1 diabetes patients in all four CD4+ subsets.

Library method: the immunoSEQ multiplex PCR assay. The entire isolated RNA was reverse transcribed using the High Capacity cDNA Reverse Transcription Kit, and thus expressed TCRB transcripts were sequenced. TCRdb re-hosts the immuneACCESS table, in-frame sequences only. Its copies lack some clones; in the studies checked, an unresolved V gene accounts for under half of them, and the cause for the rest is not known. The sample table lists about 710,000 clones, roughly 13% of them with a count of one. The ten largest clones take up 0.04% of the sample. Their antigen targets remain unknown. Sequencing was performed on naive CD4+ T cells from blood. The cell subset or site label, as the study defines it: true naive CD4+ T cells. These receptor sequences come from a man younger than 35 with type 1 diabetes.

The sample holds a few counts of this clone. The chain uses TRBV4-2 and TRBJ2-3; D possibly corresponds to TRBD2 (5 bases). Germline CDR1 and CDR2: LGHNA and YNFKEQ. The CDR3 spans 15 residues. Trimming took 1 base from V and 8 from J, leaving 16 bases between them. CDR3 nucleotides: TGTGCCAGCAGCCAAGGCGACTCCGGCCGGGGTACGCAGTATTTT. Protein product: CASSQGDSGRGTQYF.

This clone was found a few times. This chain uses TRBV9 with TRBJ2-3; D not resolved. The germline V gene has CDR1 SGDLS and CDR2 YYNGEE. Between the trimmed V and J ends, which lost 4 bases and 0 bases, there was a span of 12 bases. The CDR3 runs to 15 residues. The DNA for the CDR3 is TGTGCCAGCAGCCACCCTTGGATTAGCACAGATACGCAGTATTTT. It is translated as CASSHPWISTDTQYF.

The chain joins TRBV30 to TRBJ2-2; 7 positions agree with TRBD2. CDR1 GTSNPN and CDR2 SVGIG come from the germline V gene (reference sequence). The CDR3 totals 16 residues. The junction had 11 bases not matched to a gene; V was cut back by 2 bases and J by 5 bases. Here the CDR3 DNA reads TGTGCCTGGAGTACAGACCTCGCGGGAGTGACCGGGGAGCTGTTTTTT. Protein product: CAWSTDLAGVTGELFF. The whole variable domain, remainder taken from reference TRBV30 and TRBJ2-2, is SQTIHQWPATLVQPVGSPLSLECTVEGTSNPNLYWYRQAAGRGLQLLFYSVGIGQISSEVPQNLSASRPQDRQFILSSKKLLLSDSGFYLCAWSTDLAGVTGELFFGEGSRLTVL.

This clone was counted between two and nine times. The chain carries TRBV7-9 and TRBJ1-2; D not certain. Trimming left V 6 bases short and J 6 bases short, with 14 bases between. The CDR3 is 13 amino acids. CDR1 is SEHNR, CDR2 FQNEAQ, per germline (reference sequence). The CDR3 loop reads CASSTRGEDGYTF. The CDR3 coding sequence is TGTGCCAGCAGTACGCGCGGTGAGGATGGCTACACCTTC.

The rearrangement links TRBV13 to TRBJ2-6, with D unclear. In germline, CDR1 is PRHDT, CDR2 FYEKMQ (reference sequence). V gave up 6 bases and J gave up 0 bases, with 6 bases separating them. The CDR3 runs to 14 residues. In DNA form, the CDR3 reads TGTGCCAGCAGTGGCCTCTCTGGGGCCAACGTCCTGACTTTC. Translated, it gives CASSGLSGANVLTF.

V usage is TRBV15 and J usage is TRBJ2-6; D not certain. The V end lost 2 bases, the J end lost 0 bases, and 11 bases lay between the germline ends. Germline V lookup: CDR1 LNHNV, CDR2 YYDKDF (reference sequence). The CDR3 is 17 residues long. CDR3 nucleotides: TGTGCCACCAGCAGACCCCCGGGCTTCTCTGGGGCCAACGTCCTGACTTTC. Amino acid sequence: CATSRPPGFSGANVLTF.

J is TRBJ1-1 and V is TRBV29-1; no clear D gene. With 4 bases removed from V and 3 bases from J, the gap between germline ends came to 6 bases. The CDR3 covers 11 residues. Germline V gene data show CDR1 as SQVTM and CDR2 as ANQGSEA. In DNA form, the CDR3 reads TGCAGCGTTGCGGCGGACACTGAAGCTTTCTTT. This sequence encodes CSVAADTEAFF.

This clone was found many times. V usage is TRBV10-3 and J usage is TRBJ2-7; no firm D call. With 3 bases removed from V and 2 bases from J, the gap between germline ends came to 2 bases. CDR1 is ENHRY, CDR2 SYGVKD, per germline. The CDR3 sequence is 11 residues long. CDR3 region: CAISDPYEQYF. CDR3 in DNA: TGTGCCATCAGTGACCCCTACGAGCAGTACTTC.

V and J are TRBV6-5 and TRBJ2-7; 9 nucleotides line up with TRBD1. Trimming took 7 bases from V and 2 from J; bases not matched to a gene: 3. Germline V lookup: CDR1 MNHEY, CDR2 SVGAGI. The CDR3 runs to 13 residues. The CDR3 DNA reads as TGTGCCAGCACCGGACAGGGGCCCTACGAGCAGTACTTC. This sequence encodes CASTGQGPYEQYF.

This clone was recorded a few times. The chain joins TRBV30 to TRBJ1-1; 9 bases are shared with TRBD1. The trim removed 4 bases at V and 11 bases at J, leaving 8 bases unmatched. The germline V gene has CDR1 GTSNPN and CDR2 SVGIG (reference sequence). This CDR3 has 12 residues. The CDR3 reads CAWTTGGVRAFF. The CDR3 region has the DNA TGTGCCTGGACAACAGGGGGCGTGCGGGCTTTCTTT. Combining the CDR3 with reference TRBV30 and TRBJ1-1 gives the whole variable domain SQTIHQWPATLVQPVGSPLSLECTVEGTSNPNLYWYRQAAGRGLQLLFYSVGIGQISSEVPQNLSASRPQDRQFILSSKKLLLSDSGFYLCAWTTGGVRAFFGQGTRLTVV.

About this clone: Other DNA sequences in this sample translate to the same CDR3. V is TRBV30 and J is TRBJ1-3; D unresolved. Trimming took 5 bases from V and 0 from J, leaving 5 bases between them. The CDR3 is 12 residues long. Germline CDR1 GTSNPN, CDR2 SVGIG (reference sequence). CDR3 region: CAWSVSGNTIYF. CDR3 coding DNA: TGTGCCTGGTCTGTCTCTGGAAACACCATATATTTT.

This clone turned up a few times. The chain links TRBV9 to TRBJ2-2; D unclear. This CDR3 comprises 15 residues. The V gene's germline CDR1 is SGDLS and CDR2 YYNGEE. Trimming pared 4 bases from V and 3 bases from J, leaving 13 bases between. The CDR3, as DNA: TGTGCCAGCAGCCCGTTGTTGAGCTACACCGGGGAGCTGTTTTTT. Translated: CASSPLLSYTGELFF.

This clone showed up just a few times. The chain recombines TRBV7-2 with TRBJ1-1; D unresolved. Germline V gene data show CDR1 as SGHTA and CDR2 as FQGNSA. The CDR3 totals 13 residues. Trimming left V 3 bases short and J 10 bases short, with 15 bases between. CDR3 sequence: CASSFETGRGAFF. DNA of the CDR3: TGTGCCAGCAGCTTTGAGACGGGTCGGGGAGCTTTCTTT. Variable domain in full (rest from reference TRBV7-2 and TRBJ1-1): GAGVSQSPSNKVTEKGKDVELRCDPISGHTALYWYRQSLGQGLEFLIYFQGNSAPDKSGLPSDRFSAERTGGSVSTLTIQRTQQEDSAVYLCASSFETGRGAFFGQGTRLTVV.

This clone was counted between two and nine times. This rearrangement joins TRBV6-4 to TRBJ2-1; 8 bases map to TRBD2. The germline V gene has CDR1 MRHNA and CDR2 SNTAGT. The CDR3 runs 14 residues. V was pared by 10 bases and J by 9 bases, with 14 bases of the junction left unmatched. CDR3 DNA sequence: TGTGCCACCAAACTAGAGCCGGGACTAGGTGAGCAGTTCTTC. Translation gives CATKLEPGLGEQFF.

The J gene is TRBJ1-2, the V gene TRBV5-4, with 8 bases aligning to TRBD1. Germline lookup yields CDR1 SGHNT and CDR2 YYREEE (reference sequence). The CDR3 consists of 15 residues. Losses at the gene ends were 5 bases for V and 1 base for J; bases not matched to a gene: 7. DNA for the CDR3: TGTGCCAGCAGGCCCCGGACAGGGATTAACTATGGCTACACCTTC. Translation gives CASRPRTGINYGYTF.

As DNA, the CDR3 is TGTGCCAGCAGACCCGGCCGGGTGACAGGCAATGAGCAGTTCTTC. Translated, it gives CASRPGRVTGNEQFF. This chain connects TRBV6-1 to TRBJ2-1; tentatively, D is TRBD1 (6 bases). V was clipped by 6 bases and J by 6 bases, with 18 bases between them. The CDR3 is made up of 15 amino acids. Germline V CDR1 and CDR2: MNHNS, SASEGT.

The CDR3 region is CASSEPTGTDSTDTQYF. The CDR3 DNA sequence: TGTGCCAGCAGTGAACCGACAGGAACTGACAGCACAGATACGCAGTATTTT. V and J are TRBV25-1 and TRBJ2-3; TRBD1 is a possible D gene (6 bases). V was shortened by 2 bases and J by 0 bases, with 15 bases between the two germline ends. The CDR3 extends over 17 amino acids. The V gene's germline CDR1 is MGHDK and CDR2 SYGVNS.

The V and J genes are TRBV29-1 and TRBJ2-5; no clear D. Germline V CDR1 and CDR2: SQVTM, ANQGSEA. The CDR3 runs 12 residues. With 7 bases removed from V and 1 base from J, the gap between germline ends came to 10 bases. As DNA, the CDR3 is TGCAGCGCTGTCTCCATCCAAGAGACCCAGTACTTC. This translates into CSAVSIQETQYF.

The chain uses TRBV7-2 and TRBJ2-3; D is perhaps TRBD1 (5 bases). This CDR3 is 14 amino acids long. CDR1 is SGHTA, CDR2 FQGNSA, per germline. V was trimmed by 5 bases and J by 2 bases, leaving 11 bases between them. The CDR3 sequence: CASSIDRLTDTQYF. CDR3 in DNA: TGTGCCAGCAGCATAGACAGACTCACAGATACGCAGTATTTT.